One sample yielded the 25 T cell receptor beta chains listed below, sequenced in a study of blood T cell repertoires in COVID-19. TCRdb's copy holds only in-frame clones and misses some; the assay was immunoSEQ multiplex PCR. Here the sample spans about 200,000 clones, about 90% being singletons. The material sequenced was PBMCs or T cells enriched from blood (not recorded which). These receptors came from a woman under 30 who had recovered from COVID-19.

CDR3 region: CASGTQPTGANQPQHF. The CDR3 DNA is TGTGCTAGTGGCACCCAACCTACAGGGGCTAACCAGCCCCAGCATTTT. The chain joins TRBV12-5 to TRBJ1-5, with TRBD1 matching over 7 bases. Germline-derived CDR1 and CDR2 are LGHNT and FRNRAP. Germline trimming cut 6 bases from V and 7 bases from J; bases unmatched to any gene: 15. The length of the CDR3 is 16 residues.

The rearrangement links TRBV3-1 (or the pseudogene TRBV3-2) to TRBJ2-1, with TRBD2 as a possible D gene (7 bases). Germline-derived CDR1 and CDR2 are LGHDT and YNNKEL (reference sequence). The V gene lost 4 bases and the J gene lost 9 bases, with 13 bases spanning the gap. CDR3 length equals 13 residues. The CDR3, as DNA: TGTGCCAGCAGCCTAATGCGGGGGCCTGAGCAGTTCTTC. Translation gives CASSLMRGPEQFF.

The chain joins TRBV7-2 to TRBJ1-5; no firm D call. V lost 5 bases to trimming and J lost 0 bases, with 11 bases between them. The CDR3 sequence is 15 residues long. The V gene's germline CDR1 is SGHTA and CDR2 FQGNSA. The DNA for the CDR3 is TGTGCCAGCAGCCCCGGAGGGAATAGCAATCAGCCCCAGCATTTT. Its translation is CASSPGGNSNQPQHF.

Note on this clone: Other nucleotide sequences from this sample produce the same CDR3. This chain links TRBV6-5 with TRBJ1-5; TRBD1 matches 8 bases. Unmatched junction bases numbered 1, after V lost 4 bases and J lost 2 bases. The CDR3 has 14 amino acids. Per germline, CDR1 MNHEY and CDR2 SVGAGI. In DNA form, the CDR3 reads TGTGCCAGCAGTTTGACAGGGGGCAATCAGCCCCAGCATTTT. Its translation: CASSLTGGNQPQHF.

The chain recombines TRBV3-1 (or the pseudogene TRBV3-2) with TRBJ2-5; 13 bases fit TRBD2. In germline, CDR1 is LGHDT, CDR2 YNNKEL (reference sequence). The CDR3 is 16 amino acids. V was clipped by 4 bases and J by 4 bases; unmatched bases: 6. The CDR3: CASSPGLAGVGETQYF. The CDR3 bases are TGTGCCAGCAGCCCTGGACTAGCGGGGGTTGGAGAGACCCAGTACTTC.

This clone has a handful of counts. This rearrangement joins TRBV6-5 to TRBJ2-7; tentatively, D is TRBD2 (6 bases). The germline V gene encodes CDR1 MNHEY and CDR2 SVGAGI. This CDR3 is built from 15 residues. V was trimmed by 6 bases and J by 0 bases, leaving 15 bases between them. This CDR3 reads CASSRSSGPSYEQYF. CDR3 bases: TGTGCCAGCAGCCGAAGTAGCGGACCCTCCTACGAGCAGTACTTC.

The chain links TRBV5-1 to TRBJ1-1, with D hard to call. Germline V gene sequence: CDR1 SGHRS, CDR2 YFSETQ. The CDR3 is 14 residues long. The V end was cut by 0 bases, the J end by 2 bases, with 8 bases between. The CDR3 DNA reads TGCGCCAGCAGCTTGGCTGGGCCTAACACTGAAGCTTTCTTT. As protein: CASSLAGPNTEAFF.

V and J are TRBV12-3 or TRBV12-4 and TRBJ2-3; D remains ambiguous. The ends were cut back, 5 bases at V and 0 bases at J, with 6 bases in the middle. This CDR3 has 13 residues. The CDR3, as DNA: TGTGCCAGCAGTGTCCTTAGCACAGATACGCAGTATTTT. It codes for CASSVLSTDTQYF.

The genes are TRBV30 and TRBJ1-4, with D possibly TRBD1 on 6 matching bases. Germline V gene lookup returns CDR1 GTSNPN and CDR2 SVGIG (reference sequence). The CDR3 covers 13 residues. Deletions cut 6 bases from V and 8 bases from J, with 16 bases between. The CDR3 region is CACSRTVGEKLFF. The DNA of the CDR3 is TGTGCCTGTTCCAGGACAGTAGGGGAAAAACTGTTTTTT.

In this sample, this clone turned up once. CDR3 coding DNA: TGTGCCAGCAGCGACGACAGGGAGGCCACTGAAGCTTTCTTT. Protein: CASSDDREATEAFF. The gene calls are TRBV2 and TRBJ1-1, with 7 bases that match TRBD1. Germline trimming cut 6 bases from V and 4 bases from J; bases unmatched to any gene: 8. The V gene's germline CDR1 is SNHLY and CDR2 FYNNEI. The CDR3 is made up of 14 amino acids.

The chain joins TRBV4-1 to TRBJ2-1, with D tentatively TRBD2 (6 bases). The ends were cut back, 0 bases at V and 4 bases at J, with 16 bases in the middle. Germline values: CDR1 MGHRA, CDR2 YSYEKL. This CDR3 spans 17 amino acids. Here the CDR3 DNA reads TGCGCCAGCAGCCAAGAGGGGCAGGGTGGGAGGTACAATGAGCAGTTCTTC. This encodes CASSQEGQGGRYNEQFF.

The chain recombines TRBV6-6 with TRBJ1-1; D gene uncertain. Looked up from germline, CDR1 is MNHNY and CDR2 is SVGAGI (reference sequence). V was clipped by 2 bases and J by 0 bases, with 13 bases between them. The CDR3 contains 16 residues. CDR3 loop: CASSYLGYFLNTEAFF. DNA for the CDR3: TGTGCCAGCAGTTACCTAGGTTACTTCCTGAACACTGAAGCTTTCTTT.

This chain uses TRBV6-1 with TRBJ1-5; D remains ambiguous. There are 15 residues in the CDR3. V was clipped by 2 bases and J by 6 bases, with 14 bases between them. Germline CDR1 and CDR2: MNHNS and SASEGT. CDR3 sequence: CASSEQGPAGQPQHF. The CDR3 region has the DNA TGTGCCAGCAGTGAACAAGGGCCGGCGGGTCAGCCCCAGCATTTT.

The rearrangement links TRBV4-2 to TRBJ2-3; 8 nucleotides match TRBD2. CDR1 and CDR2 from the germline V gene are LGHNA and YNFKEQ. Unmatched junction bases numbered 9, after V lost 4 bases and J lost 3 bases. CDR3 length equals 16 residues. DNA of the CDR3: TGTGCCAGCAGCCCTGGGGTAGCGGGGACAACAGATACGCAGTATTTT. This translates into CASSPGVAGTTDTQYF.

The V call is TRBV18, the J call TRBJ2-1; a possible D gene is TRBD2 (5 bases). The CDR3 length is 13 residues. The germline V gene has CDR1 KGHSH and CDR2 LQKENI. Trimming shortened V by 3 bases and J by 8 bases, and 11 bases separated the two germline ends. CDR3 sequence (DNA): TGTGCCAGCTCACCGGGATCGAGGGATGAGCAGTTCTTC. This sequence encodes CASSPGSRDEQFF. Full variable domain (rest looked up from reference TRBV18 and TRBJ2-1): NAGVMQNPRHLVRRRGQEARLRCSPMKGHSHVYWYRQLPEEGLKFMVYLQKENIIDESGMPKERFSAEFPKEGPSILRIQQVVRGDSAAYFCASSPGSRDEQFFGPGTRLTVL.

In DNA form, the CDR3 reads TGTGCCAGCATGGGACTAGCGGGGGGGCCATCCGCCGGGGAGCTGTTTTTT. This translates into CASMGLAGGPSAGELFF. The chain recombines TRBV21-1 with TRBJ2-2; TRBD2, the D gene given by the table, was not confirmed from the DNA. TRBV21-1 is described as a pseudogene. There are 17 residues in the CDR3.

This sequence joins TRBV11-2 and TRBJ1-1, with no clear D. V lost 1 base and J lost 11, with 14 bases in between. Germline loops: CDR1 SGHAT, CDR2 FQNNGV. The CDR3 covers 13 residues. The CDR3 loop reads CASSLVVRETAFF. CDR3 DNA: TGTGCCAGCAGCTTAGTTGTTCGAGAAACGGCTTTCTTT.

The chain recombines TRBV27 with TRBJ2-2; the D is unclear. V was clipped by 2 bases and J by 1 base, with 14 bases between them. This CDR3 comprises 17 residues. Germline V gene data show CDR1 as MNHEY and CDR2 as SMNVEV (reference sequence). Written as DNA, the CDR3 is TGTGCCAGCAGTTTAATCGTTCCCGCAGGGAACACCGGGGAGCTGTTTTTT. Amino acids: CASSLIVPAGNTGELFF.

This chain uses TRBV28 with TRBJ1-2; a possible D gene is TRBD1 (6 bases). Germline CDR1 and CDR2: MDHEN and SYDVKM. CDR3 length: 14 residues. V was pared by 8 bases and J by 3 bases, with 16 bases between. CDR3 nucleotides: TGTGCCAGCGCCCCGGGGGGCATCTACTATGGCTACACCTTC. Protein: CASAPGGIYYGYTF.

The genes are TRBV21-1 and TRBJ2-1; the D call TRBD1 from the table was never checked on the DNA. TRBV21-1 is an annotated pseudogene. The CDR3 totals 16 residues. CDR3 protein: CASSKSGTKSYNEQFF. The CDR3 region has the DNA TGTGCCAGCAGCAAATCTGGGACAAAATCCTACAATGAGCAGTTCTTC.

This chain joins TRBV27 and TRBJ2-1; no clear D gene. There are 13 residues in the CDR3. Trimming cost V 6 bases and J 8 bases, with 14 bases left between them. Per the germline V gene, CDR1 is MNHEY and CDR2 is SMNVEV (reference sequence). CDR3 bases: TGTGCCAGCAGGTCCCCGGGTCGGGATGAGCAGTTCTTC. Amino acid sequence: CASRSPGRDEQFF.

The chain combines TRBV19 with TRBJ1-1; 8 bases are shared with TRBD1. The CDR3 consists of 16 residues. CDR1 is LNHDA, CDR2 SQIVND, per germline (reference sequence). V shed 5 bases, J shed 5 bases, and the junction held 13 bases outside the gene matches. CDR3 sequence reads: CASSPTRRTGRTEAFF. The CDR3 DNA reads as TGTGCCAGTAGTCCGACCCGACGGACAGGGCGTACTGAAGCTTTCTTT.

The CDR3 DNA sequence: TGTGCCAGCAGGCAGATGCCCGCAGGGCCCCTCCACTTT. It codes for CASRQMPAGPLHF. This rearrangement joins TRBV27 to TRBJ1-6; TRBD1 is a possible D gene (5 bases). The ends were cut back, 6 bases at V and 13 bases at J, with 16 bases in the middle. The CDR3 contains 13 residues. CDR1 and CDR2 from the germline V gene are MNHEY and SMNVEV (reference sequence).

The rearrangement joins TRBV5-1 to TRBJ1-6, with TRBD1 matching 8 bases. Trimming removed 0 bases from V and 10 bases from J; junction bases left unmatched: 6. The CDR3 spans 15 residues. Germline V gene lookup returns CDR1 SGHRS and CDR2 YFSETQ. The CDR3 DNA reads TGCGCCAGCAGCTTGGCACAGGGGGAGGGATCACCCCTCCACTTT. Amino acid sequence: CASSLAQGEGSPLHF.

This chain joins TRBV7-2 and TRBJ1-4, with D possibly TRBD1 on 5 matching bases. CDR3 length: 16 residues. The germline gives CDR1 SGHTA, CDR2 FQGNSA. Trimming pared 0 bases from V and 6 bases from J, leaving 14 bases between. The CDR3 DNA follows: TGTGCCAGCAGCTTAGCGCTCGGGGGTCTTGATGAAAAACTGTTTTTT. The encoded protein is CASSLALGGLDEKLFF.